The 8 T cell receptor beta chains in this list originate from one sample, sequenced in a study of PD-1 blockade in classical Hodgkin lymphoma. Method: immunoSEQ multiplex PCR; TCRdb's copy keeps in-frame clones and lacks some. This table holds roughly 3,000 clones, roughly 70% found once. Time point given: newly diagnosed, previously untreated cHL patient sample. After PBMCs were thawed, their CD8+ T cells were isolated by magnetic negative selection. The sequenced sample consisted of CD8+ T cells from blood. The source of these receptors is a human donor with classical Hodgkin lymphoma.

The V call is TRBV11-2, the J call TRBJ2-4; D gene uncertain. CDR3 length: 13 residues. V gave up 5 bases and J gave up 3 bases, with 8 bases separating them. Germline values: CDR1 SGHAT, CDR2 FQNNGV. The CDR3 reads CASSLVGKNIQYF. CDR3 nucleotides: TGTGCCAGCAGCCTGGTGGGCAAAAACATTCAGTACTTC.

The chain uses TRBV6-4 and TRBJ2-3; 14 bases align to TRBD2. Germline assignment: CDR1 MRHNA and CDR2 SNTAGT. This CDR3 has 15 residues. Trimming removed 6 bases from V and 4 bases from J; junction bases left unmatched: 3. The CDR3 reads CASSPGLAGADTQYF. In nucleotides, the CDR3 is TGTGCCAGCAGCCCGGGACTAGCGGGAGCAGATACGCAGTATTTT.

The V gene is TRBV7-2, the J gene TRBJ2-2; D might be TRBD1 (6 bases). V was cut by 5 bases and J by 4 bases, with 14 bases left in between. Germline V CDR1 and CDR2: SGHTA, FQGNSA. The CDR3 covers 15 residues. The CDR3 DNA follows: TGTGCCAGCAGCGGGGACATCTCACTCACCGGGGAGCTGTTTTTT. Protein: CASSGDISLTGELFF.

This chain joins TRBV5-1 and TRBJ2-1; possibly TRBD2 for D (6 bases). Germline V CDR1 and CDR2: SGHRS, YFSETQ. This CDR3 has 13 amino acids. V was pared by 6 bases and J by 3 bases, with 10 bases between. In DNA form, the CDR3 reads TGCGCCAGCACCGGGAGCAACTACAATGAGCAGTTCTTC. Its protein product is CASTGSNYNEQFF.

As concerns this clone: A read error is possible here, since a much larger clone lies one base away. The chain is built from TRBV5-1 and TRBJ2-7; D gene unclear. Germline lookup yields CDR1 SGHRS and CDR2 YFSETQ. V was shortened by 1 base and J by 3 bases, with 14 bases between the two germline ends. CDR3 length: 15 amino acids. The CDR3 reads CASSLWAGGVYEQYF. In DNA, the CDR3 is TGCGCCAGCAGCTTGTGGGCAGGCGGTGTCTACGAGCAGTACTTC.

This clone was counted a single time. V and J are TRBV7-6 and TRBJ2-3; 7 nucleotides agree with TRBD2. Germline V gene sequence: CDR1 SGHVS, CDR2 FNYEAQ. J lost 4 bases, V lost 5 bases, and 9 bases had no gene match. The CDR3 is 15 residues long. Here the CDR3 reads CASSPAGAIADTQYF. The CDR3 DNA reads TGTGCCAGCAGCCCCGCGGGAGCGATCGCAGATACGCAGTATTTT.

This rearrangement joins TRBV7-9 to TRBJ2-6; D may match TRBD1 or TRBD2 (5 bases each). Per the germline V gene, CDR1 is SEHNR and CDR2 is FQNEAQ (reference sequence). CDR3 size: 17 residues. With 3 bases removed from V and 0 bases from J, the gap between germline ends came to 12 bases. The CDR3 is CASSFEGSHSGANVLTF. The CDR3 bases are TGTGCCAGCAGCTTCGAGGGGTCCCACTCTGGGGCCAACGTCCTGACTTTC.

The table lists this clone with a count of one. J is TRBJ1-3 and V is TRBV19, with a tentative D call TRBD1 (5 bases). The CDR3 totals 15 residues. V was pared by 4 bases and J by 2 bases, with 12 bases between. Germline V CDR1 and CDR2: LNHDA, SQIVND (reference sequence). The chain's CDR3 is CASSSRELPGNTIYF. The CDR3 nucleotides are TGTGCCAGTAGTAGCAGGGAACTACCTGGAAACACCATATATTTT. Combining the CDR3 with reference TRBV19 and TRBJ1-3 gives the whole variable domain DGGITQSPKYLFRKEGQNVTLSCEQNLNHDAMYWYRQDPGQGLRLIYYSQIVNDFQKGDIAEGYSVSREKKESFPLTVTSAQKNPTAFYLCASSSRELPGNTIYFGEGSWLTVV.